The 28 T cell receptor beta chains presented below share a single source sample, sequenced in a study of T cells after yellow fever vaccination. MiXCR, run by TCRdb on the 5' RACE reads, gives a single entry per CDR3 protein. The repertoire holds 450,000 to 550,000 distinct CDR3 sequences, roughly a fifth seen once, with approximately 15% in the top ten. Sequencing used PBMCs, obtained 15 days after the yellow fever booster vaccination. The source of these receptors is a man aged 25-40 years who received the YFV17D yellow fever vaccine.

This chain uses TRBV29-1 with TRBJ2-7; D remains ambiguous. Germline V gene data show CDR1 as SQVTM and CDR2 as ANQGSEA. V was clipped by 4 bases and J by 1 base, with 11 bases between them. The CDR3 spans 13 residues. This CDR3 reads CSVVPDNSYEQYF. The CDR3 DNA sequence: TGCAGCGTTGTTCCTGATAATTCCTACGAGCAGTACTTC.

This clonotype was recorded a few times. CDR3 residues: CASSFGWRVYEQYF. The CDR3 bases are TGTGCCAGCAGCTTTGGTTGGAGGGTCTACGAGCAGTACTTC. The chain has TRBV7-2 and TRBJ2-7; a possible D gene is TRBD2 (6 bases). Per the germline V gene, CDR1 is SGHTA and CDR2 is FQGNSA. The V gene lost 3 bases and the J gene lost 3 bases, with 12 bases spanning the gap. The CDR3 is 14 residues long.

V is TRBV28 and J is TRBJ2-7; tentative D call: TRBD2 (6 bases). V was pared by 6 bases and J by 3 bases, with 12 bases between. From germline, CDR1 is MDHEN and CDR2 SYDVKM. The CDR3 is made up of 13 amino acids. DNA for the CDR3: TGTGCCAGCAGAATGGAGGGCCGCTACGAGCAGTACTTC. This codes for CASRMEGRYEQYF.

The chain has TRBV6-1 and TRBJ2-1, with 8 positions matching TRBD2. Germline CDR1 and CDR2: MNHNS and SASEGT. The CDR3 runs to 14 residues. V lost 8 bases and J lost 3; bases outside the gene matches: 6. The CDR3 sequence: CASRRGLDYNEQFF. As DNA, the CDR3 is TGTGCCAGCCGCCGGGGACTAGACTACAATGAGCAGTTCTTC.

The genes are TRBV28 and TRBJ2-7; 11 bases agree with TRBD1. The CDR3 totals 15 residues. V shed 6 bases, J shed 3 bases, and the junction held 7 bases outside the gene matches. Looked up from germline, CDR1 is MDHEN and CDR2 is SYDVKM. The CDR3 spells CASRTGGQGVYEQYF. As DNA, the CDR3 is TGTGCCAGCAGGACGGGGGGACAGGGGGTCTACGAGCAGTACTTC.

There are a few counts of this clonotype. V gene TRBV12-3 or TRBV12-4 combines with J gene TRBJ1-2; D not certain. Trimming pared 5 bases from V and 0 bases from J, leaving 7 bases between. The CDR3 spans 13 residues. CDR3 sequence: CASSVTANYGYTF. The CDR3 DNA reads as TGTGCCAGCAGTGTGACGGCTAACTATGGCTACACCTTC.

The sample holds a few counts of this clonotype. V is TRBV5-1 and J is TRBJ2-3; 7 bases align to TRBD1. V was pared by 6 bases and J by 0 bases, with 10 bases of the junction left unmatched. CDR3 length: 16 amino acids. CDR1 and CDR2 from the germline V gene are SGHRS and YFSETQ. CDR3 DNA: TGCGCCAGCACCCACCGGACAGGCGATAGCACAGATACGCAGTATTTT. Its protein is CASTHRTGDSTDTQYF.

This rearrangement joins TRBV9 to TRBJ2-5, with D possibly called TRBD1 or TRBD2 (5 bases each). Germline-derived CDR1 and CDR2 are SGDLS and YYNGEE. Trimming left V 4 bases short and J 4 bases short, with 14 bases between. CDR3 length equals 14 residues. The CDR3 sequence is CASSPGTVPETQYF. The CDR3 region has the DNA TGTGCCAGCAGCCCTGGGACGGTGCCAGAGACCCAGTACTTC.

J is TRBJ2-2 and V is TRBV18; no clear D. Germline CDR1 is KGHSH and CDR2 is LQKENI. This CDR3 is built from 16 residues. V lost 3 bases and J 0 bases, leaving 11 bases between the germline ends. The CDR3 is CASSPQKGTNTGELFF. The CDR3 nucleotides are TGTGCCAGCTCACCGCAGAAGGGTACGAACACCGGGGAGCTGTTTTTT.

V and J are TRBV9 and TRBJ2-3; the D gene is possibly TRBD2 (6 bases). The CDR3 covers 14 residues. Germline V gives CDR1 SGDLS, CDR2 YYNGEE. Trimming took 2 bases from V and 2 from J, leaving 9 bases between them. This CDR3 is CASSVGGVTDTQYF. CDR3 in DNA: TGTGCCAGCAGCGTGGGAGGAGTCACAGATACGCAGTATTTT.

The J gene is TRBJ1-1, the V gene TRBV7-2; no clear D. Germline V CDR1 and CDR2: SGHTA, FQGNSA. Trimming removed 4 bases from V and 7 bases from J, with 10 bases in between. This CDR3 is 12 amino acids long. This CDR3 reads CASSSLESEAFF. The CDR3 DNA is TGTGCCAGCAGCTCGCTCGAGAGTGAAGCTTTCTTT.

This clonotype was detected only a few times. The J gene is TRBJ2-3, the V gene TRBV20-1, with TRBD2 matching over 7 bases. V lost 4 bases and J lost 4; bases outside the gene matches: 11. The germline V gene has CDR1 DFQATT and CDR2 SNEGSKA (reference sequence). This CDR3 has 15 residues. The CDR3 region is CSATLAGYPPDTQYF. CDR3 DNA sequence: TGCAGTGCTACCTTAGCGGGTTACCCCCCAGATACGCAGTATTTT.

The table lists this clonotype with a few counts. This chain uses TRBV7-3 with TRBJ2-7; 9 bases match TRBD2. Trimming took 6 bases from V and 0 from J; bases not matched to a gene: 6. The CDR3 is made up of 15 amino acids. CDR1 and CDR2 from the germline V gene are SGHTA and FQGTGA. The CDR3 nucleotides are TGTGCCAGCAGTGCTAGCGGGACTGGCTCCTACGAGCAGTACTTC. Protein product: CASSASGTGSYEQYF.

This chain joins TRBV7-2 and TRBJ2-3; D possibly corresponds to TRBD2 (5 bases). V dropped 5 bases and J dropped 0 bases, with 15 bases sitting between them. The CDR3 extends over 16 amino acids. Germline V CDR1 and CDR2: SGHTA, FQGNSA. The CDR3 coding sequence is TGTGCCAGCAGCCCACCCCGGGGAAAAAGCACAGATACGCAGTATTTT. Translating it yields CASSPPRGKSTDTQYF.

This clonotype was observed a handful of times. The chain uses TRBV6-1 and TRBJ2-2; 10 positions agree with TRBD1. Germline loops: CDR1 MNHNS, CDR2 SASEGT. J gave up 5 bases and V 6 bases, and 9 bases lay outside the gene matches. This CDR3 contains 16 residues. CDR3 in amino acids: CASSSDRGLRTGELFF. In nucleotides, the CDR3 is TGTGCCAGCAGCTCCGACAGGGGGCTTAGGACCGGGGAGCTGTTTTTT.

Only a few counts were recorded for this clonotype. The chain is built from TRBV20-1 and TRBJ2-5; D possibly corresponds to TRBD1 (5 bases). CDR3 length equals 12 residues. CDR1 is DFQATT, CDR2 SNEGSKA, per germline (reference sequence). V dropped 6 bases and J dropped 1 base, with 9 bases sitting between them. CDR3 sequence reads: CSAEDTQETQYF. CDR3 nucleotide sequence: TGCAGTGCAGAGGACACCCAAGAGACCCAGTACTTC.

The chain's CDR3 is CSVLPGLHSYEQYF. The CDR3 DNA reads TGCAGCGTCTTACCGGGACTCCACTCCTACGAGCAGTACTTC. The chain recombines TRBV29-1 with TRBJ2-7; D possibly corresponds to TRBD2 (6 bases). V lost 6 bases and J 0 bases, leaving 15 bases between the germline ends. Germline values: CDR1 SQVTM, CDR2 ANQGSEA. CDR3 length equals 14 residues.

This clonotype has more than one count but fewer than ten. This sequence joins TRBV29-1 and TRBJ2-2; D is undetermined. Germline V CDR1 and CDR2: SQVTM, ANQGSEA. Trimming took off 4 bases at V and 7 bases at J, with 10 bases between the two ends. This CDR3 has 12 amino acids. CDR3: CSVAVAVGELFF. The CDR3 nucleotides read TGCAGCGTTGCAGTGGCGGTCGGGGAGCTGTTTTTT.

This clonotype was detected only a few times. The chain carries TRBV5-1 and TRBJ2-2; no definite D call. The V end lost 2 bases, the J end lost 0 bases, and 5 bases lay between the germline ends. This CDR3 region has 14 residues. Germline V CDR1 and CDR2: SGHRS, YFSETQ. DNA of the CDR3: TGCGCCAGCAGCTTACTCTCGAACACCGGGGAGCTGTTTTTT. This gives the protein CASSLLSNTGELFF.

Here the CDR3 DNA reads TGTGCCAGCAGCTTAGTGGGGGCAAGCAATCAGCCCCAGCATTTT. Its translation: CASSLVGASNQPQHF. The chain recombines TRBV7-2 with TRBJ1-5; the D gene is possibly TRBD1 (6 bases). Germline-derived CDR1 and CDR2 are SGHTA and FQGNSA. The CDR3 loop spans 15 amino acids. V was clipped by 1 base and J by 1 base, with 8 bases between them.

The chain couples TRBV7-9 to TRBJ1-6, with D perhaps TRBD1 (5 bases). Germline V gives CDR1 SEHNR, CDR2 FQNEAQ (reference sequence). The ends were cut back, 10 bases at V and 5 bases at J, with 15 bases in the middle. This CDR3 comprises 14 residues. CDR3 residues: CATESLGDNSPLHF. The DNA for the CDR3 is TGTGCCACCGAAAGCCTGGGGGATAATTCACCCCTCCACTTT.

This clonotype was seen a few times. V is TRBV12-3 or TRBV12-4 and J is TRBJ2-6; 11 bases agree with TRBD1. There are 18 residues in the CDR3. V shed 6 bases and J 0 bases; nucleotides not matched to a gene: 7. CDR3 sequence (DNA): TGTGCCAGCAGCGGAGCGGGGACAGGGGGCTCTGGGGCCAACGTCCTGACTTTC. Protein product: CASSGAGTGGSGANVLTF.

V and J are TRBV28 and TRBJ2-7; the match to TRBD2 covers 7 bases. From germline, CDR1 is MDHEN and CDR2 SYDVKM. This CDR3 region has 14 residues. Germline trimming cut 6 bases from V and 1 base from J; bases unmatched to any gene: 6. CDR3 region: CASSGGDYSYEQYF. In nucleotides, the CDR3 is TGTGCCAGCAGCGGCGGGGACTATTCCTACGAGCAGTACTTC.

The chain couples TRBV6-1 to TRBJ2-7; D is perhaps TRBD1 or TRBD2 (5 bases each). The CDR3 totals 13 residues. The germline V gene encodes CDR1 MNHNS and CDR2 SASEGT. Trimming left V 1 base short and J 8 bases short, with 12 bases between. The CDR3 protein is CASSEEQRGQQYF. CDR3 DNA: TGTGCCAGCAGTGAAGAACAACGGGGCCAGCAGTACTTC.

V gene TRBV28 combines with J gene TRBJ2-1; 7 nucleotides line up with TRBD1. Germline assignment: CDR1 MDHEN and CDR2 SYDVKM. The length of the CDR3 is 14 residues. V lost 3 bases to trimming and J lost 6 bases; unmatched junction nucleotides: 5. The CDR3 nucleotides read TGTGCCAGCAGTTTGAGGGGGCCGAGCAATGAGCAGTTCTTC. It encodes CASSLRGPSNEQFF.

Many counts were recorded for this clonotype. The chain is built from TRBV7-9 and TRBJ2-3; a weak D match, TRBD2 (5 bases). From germline, CDR1 is SEHNR and CDR2 FQNEAQ (reference sequence). The CDR3 spans 13 residues. Between the trimmed V and J ends, which lost 7 bases and 2 bases, there was a span of 10 bases. Written as DNA, the CDR3 is TGTGCCAGCACCGGTAGCGACACAGATACGCAGTATTTT. Translating it yields CASTGSDTDTQYF. Complete variable domain (other parts from reference TRBV7-9 and TRBJ2-3): DTGVSQNPRHKITKRGQNVTFRCDPISEHNRLYWYRQTLGQGPEFLTYFQNEAQLEKSRLLSDRFSAERPKGSFSTLEIQRTEQGDSAMYLCASTGSDTDTQYFGPGTRLTVL.

This clonotype occurred a few times. This chain links TRBV20-1 with TRBJ1-2; 8 bases agree with TRBD1. This CDR3 comprises 13 residues. The germline V gene has CDR1 DFQATT and CDR2 SNEGSKA (reference sequence). V shed 5 bases, J shed 8 bases, and the junction held 10 bases outside the gene matches. The DNA of the CDR3 is TGCAGTGCTGGACAGGGCGCAAGGGGGGGCTACACCTTC. It specifies CSAGQGARGGYTF.

Only a few counts were recorded for this clonotype. The J gene is TRBJ2-1, the V gene TRBV2, with D possibly matching TRBD2 (6 bases). The V gene lost 1 base and the J gene lost 10 bases, with 17 bases spanning the gap. From germline, CDR1 is SNHLY and CDR2 FYNNEI. The CDR3 covers 15 residues. CDR3 bases: TGTGCCAGCAGTGAAGGGGGGGAAGGGGTCAGGGAGCAGTTCTTC. This encodes CASSEGGEGVREQFF.